This T cell receptor beta chain was retrieved from a study of CD8+CD57+ T cells in acquired aplastic anemia. Study summary: Average DNA yield from sorted CD4+ and CD8+ cells was around 3.2 ug. Points from the study as a whole: A set of approximately 29 CD8+ CDR3 sequences was shared between patients and controls, and these sequences appeared highly expressed in patients.

Before being chosen for sequencing, patients had shown CD8+CD57+ cell expansion by flow cytometry. Everyone among the patients had severe acquired aplastic anemia. This clonotype was recorded only once. No antigen is known for it. Possible read error: a much larger clone is one base away. The CDR3 spans 15 residues. CDR1 is DFQATT and CDR2 is SNEGSKA in the germline V gene (reference sequence). V lost 0 bases to trimming and J lost 14 bases; unmatched junction nucleotides: 17. For CDR3 and TCR beta VDJ profiling, genomic DNA was the template used. TCRdb reprocessed the reads via MiXCR and lists one record per CDR3 protein. Among about 160,000 distinct CDR3 sequences listed, 40% to 50% were seen once.

Sequenced: sorted CD4+, CD8+, or CD8+CD57+ T cells (not recorded which) from PBMCs. The chain uses TRBV20-1 and TRBJ2-3; 7 bases agree with TRBD1. The TCR was taken from a human donor with aplastic anemia. CDR3 DNA: TGCAGTGCTAGAGATTTAAAGGACAGGTCCATGCTCGGGTATTTT. Translating gives CSARDLKDRSMLGYF.